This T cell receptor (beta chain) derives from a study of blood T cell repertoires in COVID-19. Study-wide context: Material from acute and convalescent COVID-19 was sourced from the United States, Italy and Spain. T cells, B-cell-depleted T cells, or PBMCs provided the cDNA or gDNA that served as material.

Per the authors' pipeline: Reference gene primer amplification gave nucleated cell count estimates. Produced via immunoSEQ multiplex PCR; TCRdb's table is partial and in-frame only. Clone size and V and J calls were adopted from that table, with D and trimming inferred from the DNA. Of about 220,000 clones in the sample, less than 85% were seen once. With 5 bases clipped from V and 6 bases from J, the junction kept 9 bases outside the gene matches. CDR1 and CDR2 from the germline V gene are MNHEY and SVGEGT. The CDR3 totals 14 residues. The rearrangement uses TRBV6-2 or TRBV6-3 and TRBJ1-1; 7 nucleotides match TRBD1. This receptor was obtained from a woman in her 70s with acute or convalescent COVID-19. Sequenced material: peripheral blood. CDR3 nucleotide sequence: TGTGCCAGCAGTAGCCCAGGGGGAATGGCTGAAGCTTTCTTT. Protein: CASSSPGGMAEAFF.